The next 32 T cell receptor beta chains were all read from a single sample in a study of beta chain features in type 1 diabetes (dated 2018 in TCRdb). Study-wide conclusions, independent of this receptor: In all four CD4+ subsets, TCRB CDR3 length was moderately but significantly shorter in type 1 diabetes patients.

The library was prepared using the immunoSEQ multiplex PCR assay. The entire amount of isolated RNA was reverse transcribed using the High Capacity cDNA Reverse Transcription Kit, so the sequenced TCRB transcripts were expressed ones. Here the immuneACCESS table is served through TCRdb, limited to in-frame sequences with V and J called. Missing clones are a known gap in these copies; in checked studies unresolved V genes cover under half, and the rest lacks a known reason. Within this sample are 150,000 to 200,000 clones, with roughly 60% of them counted one time only. The ten largest clones represent about 0.1% of the sample. Antigen specificity for these receptors is unknown. The specimen sequenced was naive CD4+ T cells from blood. The cell subset or site label, read with the paper, signifies: true naive CD4+ T cells. The receptors derive from a man younger than 45 with type 1 diabetes.

This clone was recorded once. The chain links TRBV9 to TRBJ1-6; 9 bases are a match to TRBD1. The trim removed 3 bases at V and 8 bases at J, leaving 9 bases unmatched. The CDR3 covers 16 residues. Germline CDR1 is SGDLS and CDR2 is YYNGEE. CDR3 nucleotide sequence: TGTGCCAGCAGCGCCTTGGACAGGGGTGATGATTCACCCCTCCACTTT. It encodes CASSALDRGDDSPLHF. The full variable domain, in which reference TRBV9 and TRBJ1-6 provide the parts outside the CDR3, is DSGVTQTPKHLITATGQRVTLRCSPRSGDLSVYWYQQSLDQGLQFLIQYYNGEERAKGNILERFSAQQFPDLHSELNLSSLELGDSALYFCASSALDRGDDSPLHFGNGTRLTVT.

This chain links TRBV7-9 with TRBJ2-2; D is possibly TRBD1 (7 bases). The CDR3 spans 14 residues. Germline V gene sequence: CDR1 SEHNR, CDR2 FQNEAQ (reference sequence). Trimming shortened V by 8 bases and J by 3 bases, and 13 bases separated the two germline ends. The CDR3 DNA reads as TGTGCCAGCGCGGGGACAGCCTACACCGGGGAGCTGTTTTTT. Its translation: CASAGTAYTGELFF.

The rearrangement joins TRBV7-2 to TRBJ2-7; D is possibly TRBD2 (6 bases). The V end lost 7 bases, the J end lost 1 base, and 17 bases lay between the germline ends. Germline lookup yields CDR1 SGHTA and CDR2 FQGNSA. The CDR3 spans 15 residues. Here the CDR3 DNA reads TGTGCCAGCACCCTTCATTCGGCGGGGTCCTACGAGCAGTACTTC. This codes for CASTLHSAGSYEQYF.

This chain uses TRBV4-3 with TRBJ2-5; D call uncertain. This CDR3 has 14 amino acids. Trimming removed 0 bases from V and 3 bases from J, with 8 bases in between. Germline CDR1 and CDR2: LGHNA and YSLEER. CDR3: CASSQDIGKETQYF. In DNA form, the CDR3 reads TGCGCCAGCAGCCAAGATATCGGAAAAGAGACCCAGTACTTC.

V usage is TRBV29-1 and J usage is TRBJ1-2; D call uncertain. V dropped 6 bases and J dropped 1 base, with 15 bases sitting between them. The V gene's germline CDR1 is SQVTM and CDR2 ANQGSEA. This CDR3 region has 14 residues. As DNA, the CDR3 is TGCAGCGTGTCAAGGGAGAGGGTTAACTATGGCTACACCTTC. Its protein is CSVSRERVNYGYTF. The full variable domain, with the rest looked up from reference TRBV29-1 and TRBJ1-2, is SAVISQKPSRDICQRGTSLTIQCQVDSQVTMMFWYRQQPGQSLTLIATANQGSEATYESGFVIDKFPISRPNLTFSTLTVSNMSPEDSSIYLCSVSRERVNYGYTFGSGTRLTVV.

The CDR3 reads CASSCLCGYTF. CDR3 coding DNA: TGTGCCAGCAGCTGCCTTTGCGGCTACACCTTC. The chain joins TRBV11-3 to TRBJ1-2; no clear D. Trimming removed 4 bases at V and 8 bases at J, with 8 bases between. CDR1 and CDR2 (germline): SGHNT, YENEEA. The CDR3 runs to 11 residues.

The chain carries TRBV20-1 and TRBJ2-5; D not resolved. There are 9 residues in the CDR3. V lost 5 bases and J 10 bases, leaving 8 bases between the germline ends. Germline CDR1 reads DFQATT; CDR2 reads SNEGSKA (reference sequence). DNA for the CDR3: TGCAGTGCTGGGCTGGGCCAGTACTTC. As protein: CSAGLGQYF.

The genes are TRBV9 and TRBJ2-4; D tentatively fits TRBD1 or TRBD2 (5 bases each). V lost 4 bases, J lost 7 bases, and 15 bases lay in between. Germline CDR1 reads SGDLS; CDR2 reads YYNGEE. CDR3 length equals 14 residues. The CDR3 DNA sequence: TGTGCCAGCAGCCATAAAGGGGACGGTAACATTCAGTACTTC. Its protein is CASSHKGDGNIQYF.

J is TRBJ2-2 and V is TRBV29-1; 10 nucleotides agree with TRBD2. The CDR3 runs to 16 residues. The germline V gene encodes CDR1 SQVTM and CDR2 ANQGSEA. V lost 1 base to trimming and J lost 0 bases; unmatched junction nucleotides: 2. CDR3 in amino acids: CSVEASGGSNTGELFF. The CDR3 DNA reads TGCAGCGTTGAAGCTAGCGGGGGATCGAACACCGGGGAGCTGTTTTTT.

This chain connects TRBV25-1 to TRBJ2-7; D is perhaps TRBD2 (5 bases). Germline CDR1 is MGHDK and CDR2 is SYGVNS. The CDR3 sequence is 14 residues long. The V end lost 4 bases, the J end lost 4 bases, and 14 bases lay between the germline ends. Here the CDR3 reads CASSAGNSQYEQYF. The CDR3 DNA follows: TGTGCCAGCAGTGCGGGGAACTCTCAGTACGAGCAGTACTTC.

The chain has TRBV4-3 and TRBJ1-4; D is unresolved. The CDR3 consists of 15 residues. Trimming stripped 0 bases from V and 7 bases from J, with 12 bases between. Germline CDR1 reads LGHNA; CDR2 reads YSLEER. In DNA form, the CDR3 reads TGCGCCAGCAGCCAAGAGGGTGGGAGCGGTGAAAAACTGTTTTTT. This translates into CASSQEGGSGEKLFF.

The genes are TRBV9 and TRBJ2-1, with 11 bases that match TRBD2. This CDR3 region has 16 residues. Looked up from germline, CDR1 is SGDLS and CDR2 is YYNGEE. Trimming cost V 3 bases and J 6 bases; bases outside gene matches: 8. The CDR3 DNA is TGTGCCAGCAGCGCGCCGGGACTAGCGGCGGCCAATGAGCAGTTCTTC. Protein product: CASSAPGLAAANEQFF.

This rearrangement joins TRBV29-1 to TRBJ2-7, with 7 bases aligning to TRBD1. The CDR3 extends over 13 amino acids. The V gene's germline CDR1 is SQVTM and CDR2 ANQGSEA. V shed 3 bases, J shed 6 bases, and the junction held 8 bases outside the gene matches. The CDR3 nucleotides read TGCAGCGTTGATGGACCGGGACAGCGCGAGCAGTACTTC. This encodes CSVDGPGQREQYF.

V and J are TRBV27 and TRBJ2-3, with 7 bases that match TRBD1. Germline V gene sequence: CDR1 MNHEY, CDR2 SMNVEV (reference sequence). V gave up 5 bases and J gave up 7 bases; unmatched junction bases: 12. This CDR3 has 15 amino acids. CDR3 bases: TGTGCCAGCAGTCGCGCGACAGGGAGACGAAATACGCAGTATTTT. It codes for CASSRATGRRNTQYF.

This sequence joins TRBV5-1 and TRBJ2-5; 9 bases agree with TRBD1. Looked up from germline, CDR1 is SGHRS and CDR2 is YFSETQ. The ends lost 3 bases at V and 4 bases at J; junction bases unmatched: 4. The CDR3 has 14 residues. For the CDR3, the DNA is TGCGCCAGCAGCTGGATGACAGGGGGAGAGACCCAGTACTTC. Translation gives CASSWMTGGETQYF.

The V and J genes are TRBV5-4 and TRBJ2-3, with 10 bases aligning to TRBD1. The J segment lost 0 bases and the V segment lost 2 bases, leaving 3 bases of the junction unmatched. Germline CDR1 and CDR2: SGHNT and YYREEE (reference sequence). The CDR3 length is 16 residues. The CDR3 here is CASSLRTGGSTDTQYF. The CDR3, as DNA: TGTGCCAGCAGCTTAAGGACAGGGGGAAGCACAGATACGCAGTATTTT. Together with reference TRBV5-4 and TRBJ2-3, the CDR3 gives the full variable domain: ETGVTQSPTHLIKTRGQQVTLRCSSQSGHNTVSWYQQALGQGPQFIFQYYREEENGRGNFPPRFSGLQFPNYSSELNVNALELDDSALYLCASSLRTGGSTDTQYFGPGTRLTVL.

This chain joins TRBV11-2 and TRBJ2-5; 8 nucleotides line up with TRBD1. The V gene end was trimmed by 5 bases and the J gene end by 4 bases; junction bases not matched to a gene: 6. Germline loops: CDR1 SGHAT, CDR2 FQNNGV. CDR3 size: 14 residues. The CDR3 DNA follows: TGTGCCAGCAGCAAAGGACAGGGTTCAGAGACCCAGTACTTC. It translates to CASSKGQGSETQYF.

This chain connects TRBV7-2 to TRBJ2-1; TRBD2 matches 7 bases. The germline CDR1 and CDR2 sequences are SGHTA and FQGNSA. The V segment lost 2 bases and the J segment 4 bases; nucleotides outside the gene matches: 8. The CDR3 is 16 residues long. This CDR3 reads CASSLWLAALYNEQFF. The CDR3 DNA reads as TGTGCCAGCAGCTTATGGCTAGCGGCACTTTACAATGAGCAGTTCTTC.

The rearrangement joins TRBV29-1 to TRBJ1-2; the D is unclear. The CDR3 totals 12 residues. Germline values: CDR1 SQVTM, CDR2 ANQGSEA. Trimming left V 4 bases short and J 4 bases short, with 10 bases between. This chain's CDR3 is CSVAKSAYGYTF. For the CDR3, the DNA is TGCAGCGTTGCTAAGTCAGCCTATGGCTACACCTTC.

A few counts support this clone. V gene TRBV29-1 combines with J gene TRBJ2-3; no clear D gene. This CDR3 has 15 amino acids. Germline CDR1 SQVTM, CDR2 ANQGSEA. The V end was cut by 1 base, the J end by 0 bases, with 11 bases between. The CDR3 loop is CSVEGQVVSTDTQYF. Here the CDR3 DNA reads TGCAGCGTTGAAGGGCAGGTGGTAAGCACAGATACGCAGTATTTT.

This clone was recorded a few times. J is TRBJ2-4 and V is TRBV25-1; a weak D match, TRBD1 (6 bases). Germline V lookup: CDR1 MGHDK, CDR2 SYGVNS. V was cut by 1 base and J by 0 bases, with 13 bases left in between. This CDR3 has 17 residues. CDR3 region: CASSELNRALAKNIQYF. In DNA, the CDR3 is TGTGCCAGCAGTGAATTAAACAGGGCCTTAGCCAAAAACATTCAGTACTTC.

This chain uses TRBV18 with TRBJ2-1; D possibly corresponds to TRBD2 (6 bases). The CDR3 consists of 13 residues. Germline-derived CDR1 and CDR2 are KGHSH and LQKENI. Between the trimmed V and J ends, which lost 1 base and 10 bases, there was a span of 11 bases. The CDR3 nucleotides read TGTGCCAGCTCACCACTGGCCCTAGCGGAGCAGTTCTTC. This translates into CASSPLALAEQFF.

The chain joins TRBV7-9 to TRBJ2-4, with D possibly being TRBD1 or TRBD2 (5 bases each). The length of the CDR3 is 14 residues. With 5 bases removed from V and 6 bases from J, the gap between germline ends came to 14 bases. Germline lookup yields CDR1 SEHNR and CDR2 FQNEAQ (reference sequence). Written as DNA, the CDR3 is TGTGCCAGCAGCGCCGGGACCCCGGGAAACATTCAGTACTTC. Amino acids: CASSAGTPGNIQYF.

V and J are TRBV15 and TRBJ2-3, with 12 bases that match TRBD1. With V trimmed by 0 bases and J by 4 bases, 5 bases remained unmatched. The CDR3 length is 17 residues. Germline CDR1 is LNHNV and CDR2 is YYDKDF (reference sequence). CDR3 bases: TGTGCCACCAGCAGAGATTGGGGACAGGGGGCCTCAGATACGCAGTATTTT. As protein: CATSRDWGQGASDTQYF.

The genes are TRBV5-1 and TRBJ2-7; 8 nucleotides line up with TRBD1. This CDR3 has 17 residues. Germline values: CDR1 SGHRS, CDR2 YFSETQ. After removal of 1 base from V and 2 bases from J, the junction contained 11 bases not matched to a gene. The CDR3: CASSLLMELDRAYEQYF. Here the CDR3 DNA reads TGCGCCAGCAGCTTGCTGATGGAATTGGACAGGGCCTACGAGCAGTACTTC.

V is TRBV4-3 and J is TRBJ2-4; tentative D call: TRBD2 (5 bases). This CDR3 region has 13 residues. Germline values: CDR1 LGHNA, CDR2 YSLEER. The V end was cut by 0 bases, the J end by 8 bases, with 8 bases between. The CDR3, as DNA: TGCGCCAGCAGCCAAGATGCGGAGGACATTCAGTACTTC. It specifies CASSQDAEDIQYF.

V is TRBV5-1 and J is TRBJ2-7; 10 bases are shared with TRBD1. Germline V gene sequence: CDR1 SGHRS, CDR2 YFSETQ. V lost 4 bases and J lost 6; bases outside the gene matches: 7. This CDR3 has 14 residues. The CDR3 region is CASSVSGTGAEQYF. CDR3 DNA: TGCGCCAGCAGCGTATCCGGGACAGGGGCCGAGCAGTACTTC.

This clone was observed a few times. The V and J genes are TRBV29-1 and TRBJ1-4; D gene uncertain. V lost 2 bases to trimming and J lost 5 bases, with 6 bases between them. Germline CDR1 and CDR2: SQVTM and ANQGSEA. This CDR3 has 12 residues. The CDR3 loop reads CSVERENEKLFF. In DNA, the CDR3 is TGCAGCGTTGAACGGGAAAATGAAAAACTGTTTTTT.

The gene calls are TRBV5-1 and TRBJ2-5; D may be TRBD2 (5 bases). The CDR3 runs to 12 residues. CDR1 is SGHRS, CDR2 YFSETQ, per germline. The V and J ends lost 5 bases and 2 bases respectively, with 7 bases between them. CDR3 loop: CASRDLQETQYF. CDR3 in DNA: TGCGCCAGCAGGGACTTACAAGAGACCCAGTACTTC.

The V call is TRBV2, the J call TRBJ1-4; D is ambiguous. Germline V CDR1 and CDR2: SNHLY, FYNNEI. The germline V and J ends were trimmed by 2 bases and 7 bases, with 8 bases remaining between them. The CDR3 spans 13 residues. The CDR3 sequence is CASSELRREKLFF. CDR3 nucleotides: TGTGCCAGCAGTGAATTACGTCGTGAAAAACTGTTTTTT.

The chain carries TRBV19 and TRBJ1-2; no definite D call. Germline CDR1 reads LNHDA; CDR2 reads SQIVND (reference sequence). The CDR3 spans 10 residues. V lost 7 bases and J lost 6, with 6 bases in between. The CDR3 DNA sequence: TGTGCCAGTAAAAAGGATGGCTACACCTTC. Translating it yields CASKKDGYTF.

This clone was counted a few times. This chain links TRBV30 with TRBJ1-5; weak D call: TRBD1 (5 bases). Germline V gene sequence: CDR1 GTSNPN, CDR2 SVGIG (reference sequence). The CDR3 covers 13 residues. V gave up 1 base and J gave up 7 bases, with 11 bases separating them. The CDR3 coding sequence is TGTGCCTGGAGTGAGAGGGGAATACAGCCCCAGCATTTT. Its translation is CAWSERGIQPQHF.